This TCR beta chain emerged from a study of shared clonotypes between healthy human individuals. Produced via immunoSEQ multiplex PCR; TCRdb's table is partial and in-frame only. The data hold approximately 810,000 clones, with approximately 92% observed a single time. Naive CD8 populations comprised CD45RO-negative cells positively selected for CCR7, excluding terminally differentiated effector memory CD45RA+ cells. The CDR3 has 13 amino acids. From germline, CDR1 is MNHNY and CDR2 SVGAGI (reference sequence). The germline V and J ends were trimmed by 6 bases and 6 bases, with 14 bases remaining between them.

The sample taken for sequencing was naive CD8+ T cells sorted from blood. This clonotype originated in a man aged 30 to 39 in good health. The V gene is TRBV6-6, the J gene TRBJ1-2, with D possibly being TRBD1 (6 bases). This CDR3 is CASSLGQYNGYTF. CDR3 DNA sequence: TGTGCCAGCAGCCTCGGACAGTACAATGGCTACACCTTC.